This entry is about one T cell receptor (beta chain). Its cognate antigen is unknown. This sample stems from a study of shared clonotypes between healthy human individuals. The study, taken as a whole, reports: The expectation was that sequencing depth would affect clonotype sharing among donors. Exclusively blood specimens were collected; tissue repertoires likely differ. Approximately 5% was the fraction of naive CD4 clonotypes found shared across four donors.

Losses at the gene ends were 6 bases for V and 1 base for J; bases not matched to a gene: 18. Per germline, CDR1 KGHSH and CDR2 LQKENI. This CDR3 has 20 residues. Template for every sorted-subset replicate PCR totaled 150 to 250 ng DNA, tens of thousands of T cell genomes. Measured with immunoSEQ multiplex PCR; TCRdb has only the in-frame clones, and not every one. The repertoire holds 900,000 to 1,200,000 clones, approximately 78% seen once, with around 0.61% in the top ten. The material sequenced was memory CD4+ T cells from PBMCs. The sample's subset: CD45RA-negative fraction. The TCR originated in a man younger than 30 in good health. Some clones in this sample may be carry-over from other donors' samples. V and J are TRBV18 and TRBJ2-1; 10 nucleotides agree with TRBD2. The DNA for the CDR3 is TGTGCCAGCTCGCCCGACGGTGGGCTAGCGGGAGTGAGGTCCTACAATGAGCAGTTCTTC. Its protein product is CASSPDGGLAGVRSYNEQFF.